This T cell receptor beta chain was recorded in a study of T cells expressing NK-cell markers. Whole-study results and caveats: In a handful of donors, these clonotypes also led the CD3+CD56-NKG2C+ fraction.

Germline V lookup: CDR1 MDHEN, CDR2 SYDVKM. The CDR3 sequence is 15 residues long. Reprocessing the 5' RACE reads, TCRdb reports a single entry for every CDR3 protein and omits DNA. In all, the sample yields 550,000 to 600,000 distinct CDR3 sequences. As regards this clonotype: Antigen: not known.

The chain recombines TRBV28 with TRBJ2-7; TCRdb's assignment of TRBD2 cannot be checked, as there is no DNA. This receptor was obtained from a man aged 18 to 30 in good health. The sample taken for sequencing was blood T cells: a sorted CD56 or NKG2C T cell subset, CD4+ or CD8+ T cells, or bulk PBMC T cells (not recorded which). CDR3 in amino acids: CASQPGLAGDREQYF.